The present entry profiles one T cell receptor beta chain with its context. The sample belongs to a study of blood T cell repertoires in COVID-19. As handled by the study authors: Amplification with reference gene primers provided the estimates of nucleated cell counts. Some clones are missing from TCRdb's copy, which holds only in-frame ones; the method was immunoSEQ multiplex PCR. V and J calls and clone size are given by that table; D and trimming were obtained from the DNA. The sample has 100,000 to 150,000 clones, 80% seen once. In germline, CDR1 is SQVTM, CDR2 ANQGSEA. V was pared by 6 bases and J by 6 bases, with 12 bases between. CDR3 length: 12 residues.

The sequence came from a human donor in a cohort sampled during active COVID-19. This chain links TRBV29-1 with TRBJ1-5; D remains ambiguous. The sequenced material came from peripheral blood. CDR3 sequence reads: CSVQDPSQPQHF. CDR3 in DNA: TGCAGCGTGCAGGATCCCAGTCAGCCCCAGCATTTT.